What follows are 17 T cell receptor beta chains derived from one specimen sequenced in a study of cytomegalovirus exposure and HLA in healthy donors. It was with 60 Vbeta and 13 Jbeta primers that the PCR ran. Repertoires were generated with immunoSEQ multiplex PCR, while TCRdb's copy carries only in-frame clones and drops some. The sample's table shows approximately 110,000 clones. The specimen was PBMCs. The receptors come from a man aged 35-49 years in good health and CMV-seronegative.

This chain uses TRBV5-1 with TRBJ2-1, with 12 bases identical to TRBD2. V was pared by 0 bases and J by 0 bases, with 7 bases of the junction left unmatched. Germline V gene data show CDR1 as SGHRS and CDR2 as YFSETQ. This CDR3 is 19 amino acids long. CDR3 sequence: CASSLAPSLAGGSYNEQFF. The CDR3 nucleotides read TGCGCCAGCAGCTTGGCCCCATCACTAGCGGGGGGCTCCTACAATGAGCAGTTCTTC. Together with reference TRBV5-1 and TRBJ2-1, the CDR3 gives the full variable domain: KAGVTQTPRYLIKTRGQQVTLSCSPISGHRSVSWYQQTPGQGLQFLFEYFSETQRNKGNFPGRFSGRQFSNSRSEMNVSTLELGDSALYLCASSLAPSLAGGSYNEQFFGPGTRLTVL.

V and J are TRBV5-1 and TRBJ1-4; D is possibly TRBD1 (6 bases). The germline V gene encodes CDR1 SGHRS and CDR2 YFSETQ. V lost 4 bases to trimming and J lost 5 bases, with 15 bases between them. The CDR3 runs 15 residues. The CDR3 is CASSRGQFSNEKLFF. CDR3 sequence (DNA): TGCGCCAGCAGCCGTGGACAGTTTAGCAATGAAAAACTGTTTTTT.

V is TRBV11-3 and J is TRBJ2-7; D is perhaps TRBD1 (5 bases). Germline CDR1 SGHNT, CDR2 YENEEA. V lost 3 bases and J lost 0, with 12 bases in between. This CDR3 is built from 15 residues. CDR3 nucleotide sequence: TGTGCCAGCAGCTTGACTTGGGGCTACTCCTACGAGCAGTACTTC. Translated, it gives CASSLTWGYSYEQYF.

This chain uses TRBV4-3 with TRBJ2-1, with TRBD1 matching over 9 bases. V shed 4 bases and J 5 bases; nucleotides not matched to a gene: 9. From germline, CDR1 is LGHNA and CDR2 YSLEER. This CDR3 region has 16 residues. Here the CDR3 reads CASSPAWDREDNEQFF. Here the CDR3 DNA reads TGCGCCAGCAGCCCCGCCTGGGACAGGGAGGACAATGAGCAGTTCTTC.

The rearrangement joins TRBV29-1 to TRBJ2-6; D ambiguous. The germline V gene has CDR1 SQVTM and CDR2 ANQGSEA. Deletions cut 6 bases from V and 0 bases from J, with 6 bases between. This CDR3 comprises 13 residues. CDR3 sequence: CSVYSSGANVLTF. The CDR3 DNA is TGCAGCGTGTATAGCTCTGGGGCCAACGTCCTGACTTTC.

J is TRBJ1-4 and V is TRBV5-1, with a tentative D call TRBD1 (5 bases). This CDR3 comprises 15 residues. CDR1 is SGHRS, CDR2 YFSETQ, per germline. Trimming shortened V by 7 bases and J by 8 bases, and 21 bases separated the two germline ends. CDR3 protein: CASCESAGKGEKLFF. The CDR3 DNA sequence: TGCGCCAGCTGTGAAAGTGCAGGGAAAGGCGAAAAACTGTTTTTT.

V gene TRBV5-6 combines with J gene TRBJ1-6; D possibly corresponds to TRBD1 (6 bases). The V gene lost 4 bases and the J gene lost 0 bases, with 17 bases spanning the gap. The CDR3 contains 18 residues. Per the germline V gene, CDR1 is SGHDT and CDR2 is YYEEEE. This chain's CDR3 is CASSGGGRGSSYNSPLHF. Written as DNA, the CDR3 is TGTGCCAGCAGCGGTGGGGGCCGCGGAAGCTCCTATAATTCACCCCTCCACTTT.

The rearrangement uses TRBV18 and TRBJ2-5; 8 bases are a match to TRBD1. Trimming removed 2 bases from V and 4 bases from J; junction bases left unmatched: 6. From germline, CDR1 is KGHSH and CDR2 LQKENI. This CDR3 spans 15 amino acids. The DNA of the CDR3 is TGTGCCAGCTCACCAGTGGTCGACAGGGGAGAGACCCAGTACTTC. The encoded protein is CASSPVVDRGETQYF.

The chain employs TRBV11-3 and TRBJ2-7; no clear D gene. Trimming removed 5 bases at V and 6 bases at J, with 14 bases between. CDR1 and CDR2 from the germline V gene are SGHNT and YENEEA. The CDR3 covers 13 residues. Here the CDR3 reads CASSPTRSGEQYF. The CDR3 coding sequence is TGTGCCAGCAGCCCCACTCGGTCGGGCGAGCAGTACTTC.

The rearrangement joins TRBV7-2 to TRBJ1-2, with 7 nucleotides matching TRBD1. Germline V gene data show CDR1 as SGHTA and CDR2 as FQGNSA. CDR3 length equals 14 residues. V trimming: 1 base; J trimming: 7 bases; junction bases outside the gene matches: 6. The CDR3 bases are TGTGCCAGCAGCTTAGTGGTAGGGGGCAGTGGCTACACCTTC. This sequence encodes CASSLVVGGSGYTF.

The V gene is TRBV7-3, the J gene TRBJ1-3, with a tentative D call TRBD1 (5 bases). CDR3 length: 15 amino acids. Trimming took off 7 bases at V and 0 bases at J, with 13 bases between the two ends. The germline gives CDR1 SGHTA, CDR2 FQGTGA. The CDR3 reads CASKGSGASGNTIYF. The DNA for the CDR3 is TGTGCCAGCAAAGGGAGCGGGGCCTCTGGAAACACCATATATTTT.

The rearrangement links TRBV7-9 to TRBJ1-6; tentative D call: TRBD1 (5 bases). Germline V gene lookup returns CDR1 SEHNR and CDR2 FQNEAQ (reference sequence). This CDR3 spans 15 amino acids. Trimming shortened V by 3 bases and J by 7 bases, and 13 bases separated the two germline ends. CDR3 sequence (DNA): TGTGCCAGCAGCTTTGGCAGGGCCCTAAATTCACCCCTCCACTTT. Translated: CASSFGRALNSPLHF.

The rearrangement links TRBV7-3 to TRBJ2-4; tentative D call: TRBD2 (5 bases). CDR3 length: 14 amino acids. V was trimmed by 6 bases and J by 10 bases, leaving 19 bases between them. CDR1 SGHTA and CDR2 FQGTGA come from the germline V gene. CDR3 residues: CASRTRGGEGIQYF. CDR3 DNA: TGTGCCAGCAGAACCCGTGGAGGAGAAGGGATTCAGTACTTC.

The gene calls are TRBV7-8 and TRBJ1-1, with a possible D match to TRBD1 (6 bases). The V gene lost 0 bases and the J gene lost 5 bases, with 22 bases spanning the gap. CDR1 is SGHVS and CDR2 is FQNEAQ in the germline V gene. The CDR3 covers 18 residues. The CDR3 DNA sequence: TGTGCCAGCAGCTTAGCGAGGCAGGGTGAGGTAGGGGGAACTGAAGCTTTCTTT. Amino acid sequence: CASSLARQGEVGGTEAFF.

The V call is TRBV28, the J call TRBJ2-7, with 9 bases matching TRBD2. Trimming cost V 8 bases and J 7 bases; bases outside gene matches: 6. Per germline, CDR1 MDHEN and CDR2 SYDVKM. This CDR3 comprises 12 residues. Written as DNA, the CDR3 is TGTGCCAGCTGGCGAGCGGGAGGTGAGCAGTACTTC. It specifies CASWRAGGEQYF.

The rearrangement uses TRBV19 and TRBJ2-1, with a weak D call TRBD1 (5 bases). The V end lost 1 base, the J end lost 7 bases, and 20 bases lay between the germline ends. Per germline, CDR1 LNHDA and CDR2 SQIVND (reference sequence). The CDR3 has 17 amino acids. This chain's CDR3 is CASSIGRGVGFMNEQFF. DNA for the CDR3: TGTGCCAGTAGTATAGGTAGGGGTGTGGGATTCATGAATGAGCAGTTCTTC.

The rearrangement uses TRBV10-2 and TRBJ1-5; D not resolved. This CDR3 comprises 17 residues. The germline V gene encodes CDR1 WSHSY and CDR2 SAAADI. The V and J ends lost 2 bases and 0 bases respectively, with 14 bases between them. In DNA, the CDR3 is TGCGCCAGCAGTGAGGGCCGGAAGGGAGGTAGCAATCAGCCCCAGCATTTT. Amino acid sequence: CASSEGRKGGSNQPQHF.